A selection of T cell receptor beta chains follows, all from one sample in a study of CD8+ T cells in alopecia areata. Method: immunoSEQ multiplex PCR; TCRdb's copy keeps in-frame clones and lacks some. Among 100,000 to 150,000 clones, about 47% were seen once, and the ten largest hold approximately 19%. The sample consisted of CD8+ T cells sorted from blood, taken at week 0. These receptors originate from a human donor with alopecia areata. The CDR3 runs from the conserved cysteine through the conserved F or W. A D gene is named only where the DNA matches it firmly. Clone size appears in some rows only: once, few, many, or a class for an expanded clone.

v_gene	abundance	j_gene	d_gene	CDR3nt	CDR3aa
TRBV7-8	few	TRBJ1-1	-	TGTGCCAGCAGCTTAGCCGGGACGAACACTGAAGCTTTCTTT	CASSLAGTNTEAFF
TRBV29-1	-	TRBJ1-4	-	TGCAGCGCTTGGGAGGGTGATTTCGAAAAACTGTTTTTT	CSAWEGDFEKLFF
TRBV30	-	TRBJ1-1	-	TGTGCCTGGAGTCCGGGGGGGTTCACTGAAGCTTTCTTT	CAWSPGGFTEAFF
TRBV4-3	-	TRBJ1-2	-	TGCGCCAGCAGCCTCACCGGCATGGGCTACACCTTC	CASSLTGMGYTF
TRBV30	-	TRBJ2-6	-	TGTGCCTGGAGTGTAGGCTCCGGGGCCAACGTCCTGACTTTC	CAWSVGSGANVLTF
TRBV4-2	few	TRBJ1-6	-	TGTGCCAGCAGCCAAGATACCGCCGTAGGGAATTCACCCCTCCACTTT	CASSQDTAVGNSPLHF
TRBV6-5	-	TRBJ2-5	TRBD1	TGTGCCAGCAATCCCACAGGGGCAGAAGAGACCCAGTACTTC	CASNPTGAEETQYF
TRBV5-6	-	TRBJ1-6	TRBD1	TGTGCCAGCAGCTTATATTTTACAGGGGTCGGTTCACCCCTCCACTTT	CASSLYFTGVGSPLHF
TRBV29-1	few	TRBJ2-4	TRBD2	TGCAGCGTTGAAGGAATGACGGGGGGGTCGTCACACATTCAGTACTTC	CSVEGMTGGSSHIQYF
TRBV27	-	TRBJ1-2	-	TGTGCCAGCAGCCCCACAGGCCACTATGGCTACACCTTC	CASSPTGHYGYTF
TRBV5-6	few	TRBJ2-7	TRBD1	TGTGCCAGCAGCCCGTCGGGACAGGGGAACTACGAGCAGTACTTC	CASSPSGQGNYEQYF
TRBV27	-	TRBJ1-5	-	TGTGCCAGCAGTTTGGGGGGGAGCAATCAGCCCCAGCATTTT	CASSLGGSNQPQHF
TRBV2	once	TRBJ2-5	-	TGTGCCAGCACCTCAGCAGATCAAGAGACCCAGTACTTC	CASTSADQETQYF
TRBV13	-	TRBJ2-1	-	TGTGCCAGCAGCTTGGAACGGGGAAATGAGCAGTTCTTC	CASSLERGNEQFF
TRBV29-1	few	TRBJ2-3	TRBD2	TGCAGCGTTGTTGGGACTAGCGGGGCCACCGCAGATACGCAGTATTTT	CSVVGTSGATADTQYF
TRBV5-4	-	TRBJ1-2	-	TGTGCCAGCAGCTTGGATGATTACTATGGCTACACCTTC	CASSLDDYYGYTF
TRBV9	-	TRBJ1-2	-	TGTGCCAGCAGCACGGACGGTCTTGGCTACACCTTC	CASSTDGLGYTF
TRBV13	once	TRBJ2-7	TRBD1	TGTGCCAGCAGCTTAGACAGGGGTGACGAGCAGTACTTC	CASSLDRGDEQYF
TRBV9	-	TRBJ2-5	TRBD2	TGTGCCAGCAGCGCAACTAGCGGGGGAAAGACCCAGTACTTC	CASSATSGGKTQYF
TRBV5-1	-	TRBJ1-2	-	TGCGCCAGCAGCCTTAGCCTGCGAGCTAACTATGGCTACACCTTC	CASSLSLRANYGYTF
TRBV11-1	few	TRBJ2-1	-	TGTGCCAGCAGCATAGAACAGGTCTACCACAATGAGCAGTTCTTC	CASSIEQVYHNEQFF
TRBV10-2	-	TRBJ2-7	-	TGCGCCAGCGCTAGTAGGGCAGGGACCTACGAGCAGTACTTC	CASASRAGTYEQYF
TRBV10-3	-	TRBJ2-1	TRBD2	TGTGCCATCAAAGAAGTAGCGGGGGCGGGGAATGAGCAGTTCTTC	CAIKEVAGAGNEQFF
TRBV5-6	-	TRBJ2-1	-	TGTGCCAGCTCCAGGGGGGCAGGTTGGGGCGATGAGCAGTTCTTC	CASSRGAGWGDEQFF
TRBV19	-	TRBJ2-5	-	TGTGCCAGTAGTATCGACGGGGAAGAGACCCAGTACTTC	CASSIDGEETQYF
TRBV5-1	-	TRBJ1-6	TRBD1	TGCGCCAGCAGCTTCTCCGGGACAGCCAATTCACCCCTCCACTTT	CASSFSGTANSPLHF
TRBV11-2	-	TRBJ2-7	-	TGTGCCAGCAGCTCCCTCGGGGGTGTCTACGAGCAGTACTTC	CASSSLGGVYEQYF
TRBV2	-	TRBJ1-4	-	TGTGCCAGCAGTGAAGAGGCGGCAGGGAAGAATGAAAAACTGTTTTTT	CASSEEAAGKNEKLFF
TRBV5-6	-	TRBJ2-7	-	TGTGCCAGCAGCTTGGTAGAATCCTACGAGCAGTACTTC	CASSLVESYEQYF
TRBV29-1	-	TRBJ2-1	-	TGCAGCGTTGACGGAGACTTGGGGCGGGTCTACAATGAGCAGTTCTTC	CSVDGDLGRVYNEQFF
TRBV7-9	few	TRBJ2-7	TRBD1	TGTGCCAGCAGCTCGAAAGACAGGGGGAGCGAGCAGTACTTC	CASSSKDRGSEQYF
TRBV4-3	-	TRBJ1-4	-	TGCGCCAGCAGCCAAGGACGAGGTTATGAAAAACTGTTTTTT	CASSQGRGYEKLFF
TRBV30	-	TRBJ1-6	-	TGTGCCTCCCGCGGACTCTCCTATAATTCACCCCTCCACTTT	CASRGLSYNSPLHF
TRBV7-3	-	TRBJ2-3	-	TGTGCCAGCAGCCCCCCCGGGGGCGGCACAGATACGCAGTATTTT	CASSPPGGGTDTQYF
TRBV7-8	-	TRBJ2-7	-	TGTGCCAGCAGCCCCGGGACCCGCCACGAGCAGTACTTC	CASSPGTRHEQYF
TRBV30	once	TRBJ2-7	-	TGTGCCTGGAGTTACCGGACAGAAAACACCTACGAGCAGTACTTC	CAWSYRTENTYEQYF
TRBV10-1	few	TRBJ2-7	TRBD1	TGCGCCAGCAGTGAGGGACAGGGAGAGCAGTACTTC	CASSEGQGEQYF
TRBV4-1	-	TRBJ2-4	TRBD1	TGCGCCAGCAGCCAAGTCGATCCCGGGACAGGGCTCACCAAAAACATTCAGTACTTC	CASSQVDPGTGLTKNIQYF
TRBV30	many	TRBJ1-4	TRBD1	TGTGCCTGGGCACAGGGGCCCTTTAATGAAAAACTGTTTTTT	CAWAQGPFNEKLFF